The 11 T cell receptor beta chains below all came from one sample that was sequenced in a study of T cells in Graves' hyperthyroidism and ophthalmopathy. TCR beta CDR3 regions were amplified from RNA. With the HTBI primer set, the TCR CDR3 went through a first round of RT-PCR. TCRdb ran MiXCR on the multiplex PCR reads and lists one entry per CDR3 protein. The sample lists roughly 660,000 distinct CDR3 sequences; around 16% were seen once. The sequencing input was blood. The receptors were gathered from a man aged 50 to 60 with Graves' hyperthyroidism.

This clonotype has only a few counts. The J gene is TRBJ2-1, the V gene TRBV30; D remains ambiguous. The CDR3 extends over 15 amino acids. V shed 0 bases and J shed 8 bases, with 17 bases lying between them. Per germline, CDR1 GTSNPN and CDR2 SVGIG (reference sequence). The CDR3 DNA reads as TGTGCCTGGAGTGTATATGGCCTTGTTTCGGATGAGCAGTTCTTC. Protein: CAWSVYGLVSDEQFF.

The chain carries TRBV5-4 and TRBJ2-3; D is perhaps TRBD2 (6 bases). V was cut by 3 bases and J by 4 bases, with 21 bases left in between. Germline V CDR1 and CDR2: SGHNT, YYREEE (reference sequence). This CDR3 comprises 17 residues. The CDR3 DNA follows: TGTGCCAGCAGCTCCGTCGTCCGGGACTGGCGGGCAGATACGCAGTATTTT. It translates to CASSSVVRDWRADTQYF.

This clonotype was picked up many times. CDR3 residues: CASSLADRGQGYTF. CDR3 DNA: TGTGCCAGCAGCTTAGCAGACAGGGGGCAAGGCTACACCTTC. V is TRBV7-2 and J is TRBJ1-2, with 10 bases fitting TRBD1. The CDR3 length is 14 residues. The V segment lost 0 bases and the J segment 8 bases; nucleotides outside the gene matches: 3. Looked up from germline, CDR1 is SGHTA and CDR2 is FQGNSA.

This clonotype was seen at least ten times. The chain recombines TRBV29-1 with TRBJ2-2, with 13 bases identical to TRBD2. Germline CDR1 SQVTM, CDR2 ANQGSEA. This CDR3 has 15 residues. V gave up 2 bases and J gave up 6 bases; unmatched junction bases: 3. Written as DNA, the CDR3 is TGCAGCGTTGAATTGGGACTAGCGGGGTCCGGGGAGCTGTTTTTT. It specifies CSVELGLAGSGELFF.

This clonotype has ten or more counts. V and J are TRBV28 and TRBJ2-2, with TRBD2 identical over 8 bases. Germline values: CDR1 MDHEN, CDR2 SYDVKM. J lost 1 base, V lost 7 bases, and 2 bases had no gene match. The CDR3 covers 14 residues. The CDR3 DNA follows: TGTGCCAGCAAGGCGGGAGGGAACACCGGGGAGCTGTTTTTT. It codes for CASKAGGNTGELFF.

This clonotype was counted ten times or more. CDR3 in DNA: TGTGCCAGCAGCGCCGAGGGGGCTTATGGCTACACCTTC. Translating gives CASSAEGAYGYTF. The chain links TRBV11-2 to TRBJ1-2; 7 bases are shared with TRBD1. The V gene's germline CDR1 is SGHAT and CDR2 FQNNGV. This CDR3 region has 13 residues. After removal of 5 bases from V and 5 bases from J, the junction contained 5 bases not matched to a gene.

This clonotype was observed many times. The gene calls are TRBV5-1 and TRBJ1-1; no definite D call. Trimming left V 3 bases short and J 5 bases short, with 17 bases between. The germline V gene encodes CDR1 SGHRS and CDR2 YFSETQ. This CDR3 contains 15 residues. The CDR3 spells CASSWSGTAGTEAFF. As DNA, the CDR3 is TGCGCCAGCAGCTGGTCAGGAACTGCGGGGACTGAAGCTTTCTTT.

This clonotype was recorded at least ten times. The CDR3 region is CSARDFANTGELFF. The CDR3 bases are TGCAGTGCTCGGGACTTCGCGAACACCGGGGAGCTGTTTTTT. This rearrangement joins TRBV20-1 to TRBJ2-2; tentatively, D is TRBD2 (6 bases). V lost 5 bases to trimming and J lost 0 bases, with 10 bases between them. The CDR3 is made up of 14 amino acids. Germline CDR1 and CDR2: DFQATT and SNEGSKA (reference sequence).

This clonotype was counted many times. The chain uses TRBV24-1 and TRBJ2-2, with unresolved D. V lost 2 bases and J lost 7, with 16 bases in between. Germline assignment: CDR1 KGHDR and CDR2 SFDVKD. The CDR3 covers 16 residues. The CDR3 DNA follows: TGTGCCACCAGTGATTCCCTGCCGCTATATGGCGGGGAGCTGTTTTTT. It specifies CATSDSLPLYGGELFF.

This clonotype turned up a few times. The rearrangement links TRBV24-1 to TRBJ2-1; 7 bases align to TRBD1. This CDR3 has 17 residues. CDR1 is KGHDR, CDR2 SFDVKD, per germline. V trimming: 3 bases; J trimming: 1 base; junction bases outside the gene matches: 8. CDR3 DNA: TGTGCCACCAGTGATACTAGGGGGCTAGGTTCCTACAATGAGCAGTTCTTC. This translates into CATSDTRGLGSYNEQFF.

This clonotype was counted many times. CDR3 sequence (DNA): TGCGCCAGCAGACAGGGAGGCACTGAAGCTTTCTTT. This gives the protein CASRQGGTEAFF. The chain carries TRBV5-1 and TRBJ1-1; D is possibly TRBD1 (6 bases). The CDR3 is made up of 12 amino acids. Trimming removed 5 bases at V and 4 bases at J, with 9 bases between. Germline V lookup: CDR1 SGHRS, CDR2 YFSETQ.